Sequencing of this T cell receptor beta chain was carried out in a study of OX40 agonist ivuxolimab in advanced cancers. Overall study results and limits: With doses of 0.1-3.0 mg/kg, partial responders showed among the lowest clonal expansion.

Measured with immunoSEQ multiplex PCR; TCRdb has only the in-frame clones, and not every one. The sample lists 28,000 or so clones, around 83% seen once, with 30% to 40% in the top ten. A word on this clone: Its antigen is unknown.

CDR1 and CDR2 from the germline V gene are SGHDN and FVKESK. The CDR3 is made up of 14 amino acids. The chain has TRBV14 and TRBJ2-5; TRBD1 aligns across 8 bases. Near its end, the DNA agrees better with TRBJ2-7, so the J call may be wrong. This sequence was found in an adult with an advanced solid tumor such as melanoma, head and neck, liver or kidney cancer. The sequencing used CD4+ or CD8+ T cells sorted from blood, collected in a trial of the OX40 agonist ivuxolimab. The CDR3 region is CASSHGDRSYEQYF. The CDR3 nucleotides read TGTGCCAGCAGCCATGGGGACAGGAGCTACGAGCAGTACTTC.